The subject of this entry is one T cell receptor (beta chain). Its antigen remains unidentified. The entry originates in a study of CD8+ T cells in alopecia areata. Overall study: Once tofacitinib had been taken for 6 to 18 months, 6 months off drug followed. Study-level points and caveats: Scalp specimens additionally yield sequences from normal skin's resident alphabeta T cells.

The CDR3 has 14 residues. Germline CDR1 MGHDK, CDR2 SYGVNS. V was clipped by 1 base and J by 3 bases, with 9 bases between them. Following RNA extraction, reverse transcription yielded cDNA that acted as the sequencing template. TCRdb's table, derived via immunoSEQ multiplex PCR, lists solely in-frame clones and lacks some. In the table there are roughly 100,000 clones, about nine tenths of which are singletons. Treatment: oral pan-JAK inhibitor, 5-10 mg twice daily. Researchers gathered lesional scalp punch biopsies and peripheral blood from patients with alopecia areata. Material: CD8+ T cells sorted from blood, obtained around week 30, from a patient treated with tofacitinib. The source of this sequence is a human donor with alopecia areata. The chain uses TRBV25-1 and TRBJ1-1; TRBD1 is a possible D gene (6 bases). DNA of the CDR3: TGTGCCAGCAGTGAATGGGGGGCCCACACTGAAGCTTTCTTT. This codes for CASSEWGAHTEAFF. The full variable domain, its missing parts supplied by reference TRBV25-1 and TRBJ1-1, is EADIYQTPRYLVIGTGKKITLECSQTMGHDKMYWYQQDPGMELHLIHYSYGVNSTEKGDLSSESTVSRIRTEHFPLTLESARPSHTSQYLCASSEWGAHTEAFFGQGTRLTVV.